This is a list of T cell receptor beta chains from one sample in a study of T cells in localized non-small cell lung cancer. Clones were sequenced by immunoSEQ multiplex PCR, and TCRdb holds only the in-frame ones, with some missing. The sample comprises roughly 30,000 clones, around 93% of which are singletons, and roughly 30% rests with the top ten. The material was peripheral blood, obtained before any cancer treatment. The origin of the receptors is an older female donor with stage I lung adenocarcinoma. Both conserved end residues are part of each CDR3. D genes are given only for firm matches.

v_call	d_call	j_call	cdr3_aa
TRBV5-4	NA	TRBJ1-4	CASSPGGATNEKLFF
TRBV30	NA	TRBJ1-2	CAWSSQVGGYTF
TRBV19	TRBD2	TRBJ2-7	CASSSVAGGPYEQYF
TRBV5-5	NA	TRBJ1-5	CASALGGVASNQPQHF
TRBV5-8	NA	TRBJ2-7	CASSPNLGGIGYEQYF
TRBV11-2	TRBD2	TRBJ2-5	CASSFAGAETQYF
TRBV5-1	NA	TRBJ2-3	CASSLGGGFTDTQYF
TRBV19	TRBD1	TRBJ1-1	CASSDRGGERTEAFF
TRBV27	NA	TRBJ1-1	CASSLYSPPGFTEAFF
TRBV18	TRBD1	TRBJ1-2	CASSLRDSFGYTF
TRBV30	NA	TRBJ1-4	CAWIGGLGINEKLFF
TRBV2	NA	TRBJ2-6	CASSGGRSGANVLTF
TRBV9	NA	TRBJ2-3	CASSVGPSDTQYF
TRBV5-1	NA	TRBJ1-2	CASSEGGYGYTF
TRBV9	NA	TRBJ2-1	CASGSDSYNEQFF
TRBV4-2	TRBD1	TRBJ2-4	CASSQEVGTGRAKNIQYF
TRBV5-1	NA	TRBJ2-7	CASSLMTRDEQYF
TRBV10-2	NA	TRBJ2-1	CASSESRQGRHEQFF
TRBV7-9	NA	TRBJ2-2	CASSLGRRNTGELFF
TRBV6-1	TRBD1	TRBJ1-2	CASRGTVNYGYTF
TRBV5-4	NA	TRBJ1-1	CASGQGGSTEAFF
TRBV6-6	NA	TRBJ2-7	CASVAGPTLEQYF
TRBV4-2	TRBD1	TRBJ1-1	CASRDRENTEAFF
TRBV19	NA	TRBJ2-2	CASMSGGINTGELFF
TRBV29-1	NA	TRBJ2-3	CSVSTETDTQYF
TRBV15	NA	TRBJ1-4	CATSAQWGAVTEKLFF
TRBV28	NA	TRBJ1-5	CASSDFVDGGQPQHF
TRBV9	NA	TRBJ2-7	CASSPDSYEQYF
TRBV4-1	TRBD2	TRBJ2-5	CASSRGTRQPETQYF
TRBV6-6	TRBD1	TRBJ1-2	CASTNTGGDYGYTF
TRBV5-4	TRBD2	TRBJ2-3	CASSLVVGGVDTQYF
TRBV7-2	NA	TRBJ2-2	CASSLAGDTGELFF
TRBV21-1	NA	TRBJ1-3	CASRLTGTGGLYSGNTIYF
TRBV11-2	NA	TRBJ2-7	CASSLEGQPWYEQYF
TRBV7-7	TRBD2	TRBJ2-1	CASSMSSSGAYNEQFF
TRBV5-6	NA	TRBJ1-4	CASSLWVGGWNEKLFF
TRBV6-1	TRBD1	TRBJ1-4	CASSAAQTGVEKLFF
TRBV27	NA	TRBJ2-7	CASSFTSTFGEQYF
TRBV5-8	NA	TRBJ2-1	CASSSGWGRTNEQFF
TRBV7-3	NA	TRBJ2-1	CASSPDLYNEQFF
TRBV7-8	NA	TRBJ2-7	CASSYPGSSYEQYF